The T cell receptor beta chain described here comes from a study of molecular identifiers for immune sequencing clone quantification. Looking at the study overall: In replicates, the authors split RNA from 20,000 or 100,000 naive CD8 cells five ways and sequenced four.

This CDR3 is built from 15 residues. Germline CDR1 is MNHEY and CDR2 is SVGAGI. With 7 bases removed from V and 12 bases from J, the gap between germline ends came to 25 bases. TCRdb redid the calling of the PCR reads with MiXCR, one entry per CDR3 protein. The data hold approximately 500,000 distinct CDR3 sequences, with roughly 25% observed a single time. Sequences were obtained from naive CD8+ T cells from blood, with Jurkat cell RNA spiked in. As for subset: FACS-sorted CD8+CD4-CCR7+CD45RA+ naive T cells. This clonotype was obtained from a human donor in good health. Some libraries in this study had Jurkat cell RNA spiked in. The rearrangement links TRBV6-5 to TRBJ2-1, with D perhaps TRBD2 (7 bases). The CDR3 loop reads CASKTPGGPPLLQFF. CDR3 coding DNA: TGTGCCAGCAAAACCCCGGGGGGCCCCCCGCTCTTGCAGTTCTTC.